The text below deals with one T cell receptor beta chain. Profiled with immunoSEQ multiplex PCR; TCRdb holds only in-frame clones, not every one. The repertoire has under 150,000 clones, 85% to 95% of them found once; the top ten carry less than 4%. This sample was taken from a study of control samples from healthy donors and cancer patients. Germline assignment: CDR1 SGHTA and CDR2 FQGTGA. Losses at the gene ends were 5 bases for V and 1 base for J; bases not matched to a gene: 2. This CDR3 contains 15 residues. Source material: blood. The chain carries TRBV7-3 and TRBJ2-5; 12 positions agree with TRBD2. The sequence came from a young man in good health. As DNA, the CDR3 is TGTGCCAGCAGCGCTAGCGGGGGGGTCCAAGAGACCCAGTACTTC. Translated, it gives CASSASGGVQETQYF. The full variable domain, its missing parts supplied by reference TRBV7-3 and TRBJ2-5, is GAGVSQTPSNKVTEKGKYVELRCDPISGHTALYWYRQSLGQGPEFLIYFQGTGAADDSGLPNDRFFAVRPEGSVSTLKIQRTERGDSAVYLCASSASGGVQETQYFGPGTRLLVL.